This TCR beta chain stems from a study of CD8+ T cells in alopecia areata. Study-wide results and limits: Sequences from scalp samples also cover resident alphabeta T cells of normal skin.

The authors extracted RNA and reverse transcribed it into cDNA as the sequencing template. Measured with immunoSEQ multiplex PCR; TCRdb has only the in-frame clones, and not every one. The data contain 160,000 or so clones, about 70% of them singletons. In regard to this clone: Its antigen is unknown.

This CDR3 is 12 amino acids long. Trimming cost V 0 bases and J 10 bases, with 8 bases left between them. Germline values: CDR1 SGHRS, CDR2 YFSETQ. This clonotype was obtained from a human donor with alopecia areata. The chain carries TRBV5-1 and TRBJ2-1; possibly TRBD2 for D (5 bases). The starting material was CD8+ T cells sorted from blood, obtained at week 0. Here the CDR3 DNA reads TGCGCCAGCAGCTTGGGGGGAGACGAGCAGTTCTTC. It yields the protein CASSLGGDEQFF.